The 7 T cell receptor beta chains given below trace back to one sample, sequenced in a study of T cells expressing NK-cell markers. TCRdb re-called the 5' RACE reads and gives one entry per CDR3 protein, without DNA. The sample includes around 550,000 distinct CDR3 sequences. The sequenced sample was blood T cells: a sorted CD56 or NKG2C T cell subset, CD4+ or CD8+ T cells, or bulk PBMC T cells (not recorded which). All receptors come from a man between 18 and 35 years old in good health.

This sequence joins TRBV20-1 and TRBJ2-7; lacking DNA, the TRBD2 call made by TCRdb goes unchecked. CDR3 length equals 13 residues. The germline V gene has CDR1 DFQATT and CDR2 SNEGSKA (reference sequence). This chain's CDR3 is CSAPSRTTYEQYF.

J is TRBJ1-4 and V is TRBV7-2; there is no DNA to check the TCRdb D call of TRBD1. Germline V gene data show CDR1 as SGHTA and CDR2 as FQGNSA. This CDR3 has 15 amino acids. The CDR3 loop reads CASSLVVRSGEKLFF.

The chain joins TRBV6-1 to TRBJ2-3; no DNA is available, so the TRBD1 call from TCRdb remains unchecked. This CDR3 spans 16 amino acids. The V gene's germline CDR1 is MNHNS and CDR2 SASEGT. The CDR3 spells CASSRTAGIGPDTQYF.

The chain joins TRBV3-1 to TRBJ2-7; TCRdb names TRBD1, which stays unverified in the absence of DNA. CDR3 length equals 15 residues. Germline-derived CDR1 and CDR2 are LGHDT and YNNKEL (reference sequence). CDR3 amino acids: CASSLPGRGVYEQYF.

V and J are TRBV20-1 and TRBJ2-1; absent DNA, TCRdb's TRBD2 call cannot be checked. The CDR3 spans 16 residues. Germline assignment: CDR1 DFQATT and CDR2 SNEGSKA (reference sequence). CDR3: CSAREGGDFVGNEQFF.

The chain links TRBV6-5 to TRBJ1-5; the D gene TCRdb calls, TRBD1, cannot be checked with no DNA. Germline V gene data show CDR1 as MNHEY and CDR2 as SVGAGI. This CDR3 has 13 residues. The chain's CDR3 is CASSYEGGQPQHF.

The chain combines TRBV15 with TRBJ2-1; TCRdb's D gene call, TRBD1, goes unchecked for lack of DNA. Germline V CDR1 and CDR2: LNHNV, YYDKDF (reference sequence). The CDR3 loop spans 11 amino acids. The CDR3 here is CATSGAGEQFF.